The present TCR beta chain was sequenced within a study of T cell responses to AZD1222 COVID-19 vaccine. This CDR3 spans 15 amino acids. The germline V gene encodes CDR1 KGHDR and CDR2 SFDVKD. The V segment lost 4 bases and the J segment 3 bases; nucleotides outside the gene matches: 4. Note on this clone: Its antigen is not identified.

The method was immunoSEQ multiplex PCR; TCRdb's version includes in-frame clones alone and lacks a portion of them. The table includes some 67,000 clones, about four fifths detected once. Study observations and caveats: The CD4 TCRs associated with vaccination extended across spike and predominated at 160-218 and 743-854. Spike-specific TCR breadth rose after two AZD1222 doses, and depth rose as well.

Sequenced here: peripheral blood, sampled 28 days after the second AZD1222 dose. The V and J genes are TRBV24-1 and TRBJ2-4, with 8 bases fitting TRBD2. This receptor was obtained from an adult who received the AZD1222 COVID-19 vaccine. In nucleotides, the CDR3 is TGTGCCACCAGTGACTCTCGGGGGGGCAAAAACATTCAGTACTTC. This sequence encodes CATSDSRGGKNIQYF.